These 20 T cell receptor beta chains share one sample of origin, sequenced in a study of blood T cells in healthy people across ages. Combining a sample-barcoded 5' primer with a J-beta primer mix, a second PCR ran for about 7 to 11 cycles. TCRdb re-derived calls from the 5' RACE reads in MiXCR, one entry per CDR3 protein. The sample lists roughly 1.5 million distinct CDR3 sequences, 40% to 45% occurring once. Sequenced: blood. These receptor sequences come from a young woman in good health.

This chain uses TRBV7-2 with TRBJ2-5, with D maybe TRBD2 (6 bases). The CDR3 covers 12 residues. Germline assignment: CDR1 SGHTA and CDR2 FQGNSA. Trimming removed 6 bases from V and 6 bases from J, with 11 bases in between. This chain's CDR3 is CASSQEGQTQYF. CDR3 DNA: TGTGCCAGCAGTCAGGAGGGCCAGACCCAGTACTTC.

As regards this clonotype: Mismatch with germline at one junction end may stem from a read error. This chain connects TRBV10-2 to TRBJ2-7; TRBD2 might be the D (5 bases). The V gene's germline CDR1 is WSHSY and CDR2 SAAADI. There are 22 residues in the CDR3. The CDR3 is CASSVSSGDPTAYFAGNYERYF. The CDR3 nucleotides are TGCGCCAGCAGTGTCTCCTCAGGCGACCCCACGGCCTACTTCGCCGGGAACTACGAGCGGTACTTC.

With respect to this clonotype: Sequence at one end of the junction differs from germline and may be a read error. This rearrangement joins TRBV15 to TRBJ1-1; D not resolved. This CDR3 spans 13 amino acids. Germline V gene lookup returns CDR1 LNHNV and CDR2 YYDKDF (reference sequence). CDR3 DNA sequence: TGCGCCACCAGCAAACTCGGACGGACTGAAGCTTTCTTT. The encoded protein is CATSKLGRTEAFF.

CDR3 bases: TGTGCCAGCAGTTTAAGGGTGGGTTTTGCCTACAATGAGCAGTTCTTC. Amino acid sequence: CASSLRVGFAYNEQFF. The chain couples TRBV27 to TRBJ2-1; D not certain. CDR1 MNHEY and CDR2 SMNVEV come from the germline V gene (reference sequence). V gave up 2 bases and J gave up 2 bases, with 13 bases separating them. This CDR3 has 16 amino acids.

The chain couples TRBV28 to TRBJ2-5; TRBD2 matches at 9 bases. The CDR3 length is 16 residues. V gave up 4 bases and J gave up 11 bases; unmatched junction bases: 17. The germline gives CDR1 MDHEN, CDR2 SYDVKM. CDR3 coding DNA: TGTGCCAGCAGTTCTCCTGTAGCGGGAGAGAACGATGAGCAGTACTTC. This translates into CASSSPVAGENDEQYF.

J is TRBJ1-1 and V is TRBV10-3; D might be TRBD1 (6 bases). CDR3 length: 15 residues. Trimming took off 3 bases at V and 1 base at J, with 12 bases between the two ends. Germline V gives CDR1 ENHRY, CDR2 SYGVKD. This chain's CDR3 is CAISDYRARNTEAFF. Here the CDR3 DNA reads TGTGCCATCAGTGATTACAGGGCGAGGAACACTGAAGCTTTCTTT.

The V and J genes are TRBV20-1 and TRBJ2-1, with TRBD2 matching 12 bases. Trimming removed 5 bases from V and 4 bases from J; junction bases left unmatched: 3. The CDR3 sequence is 14 residues long. CDR1 is DFQATT, CDR2 SNEGSKA, per germline (reference sequence). CDR3: CSAGTSGFYNEQFF. DNA for the CDR3: TGCAGTGCTGGGACTAGCGGGTTTTACAATGAGCAGTTCTTC.

This clonotype turned up a few times. J is TRBJ2-1 and V is TRBV5-1; D gene uncertain. The germline CDR1 and CDR2 sequences are SGHRS and YFSETQ. This CDR3 spans 15 amino acids. V was clipped by 4 bases and J by 8 bases, with 19 bases between them. The CDR3 here is CASSPPNDNGDEQFF. The CDR3, as DNA: TGCGCCAGCAGCCCACCTAACGACAACGGCGATGAGCAGTTCTTC.

This clonotype was picked up a small number of times. The CDR3 DNA sequence: TGCAGTGCTAGTCCCGCGTCCATAGCGGGGGCTCTCACAGATACGCAGTATTTT. Translating gives CSASPASIAGALTDTQYF. The J gene is TRBJ2-3, the V gene TRBV20-1; TRBD2 matches 9 bases. The V gene end was trimmed by 3 bases and the J gene end by 2 bases; junction bases not matched to a gene: 15. Per the germline V gene, CDR1 is DFQATT and CDR2 is SNEGSKA (reference sequence). The CDR3 spans 18 residues.

This clonotype was seen a handful of times. A much larger clone lies one base from this, so it may be a read error. The gene calls are TRBV13 and TRBJ1-1; no definite D call. Germline V CDR1 and CDR2: PRHDT, FYEKMQ (reference sequence). Trimming removed 5 bases at V and 1 base at J, with 8 bases between. The CDR3 length is 13 residues. The CDR3 region is CASSVKGNTEAFF. The CDR3 DNA sequence: TGTGCCAGCAGCGTAAAAGGGAACACTGAAGCTTTCTTT.

The chain has TRBV12-3 or TRBV12-4 and TRBJ1-1; possibly TRBD1 for D (5 bases). The CDR3 consists of 14 residues. Trimming took 5 bases from V and 4 from J, leaving 14 bases between them. In DNA, the CDR3 is TGTGCCAGCAGTCCCCGCAGGAGGGGCACTGAAGCTTTCTTT. Translated: CASSPRRRGTEAFF.

A remark on this clonotype: One end of the junction does not line up with germline, which may come from a read error. The gene calls are TRBV7-9 and TRBJ1-1, with D perhaps TRBD1 (5 bases). CDR1 and CDR2 from the germline V gene are SEHNR and FQNEAQ (reference sequence). This CDR3 spans 15 amino acids. The CDR3 DNA sequence: TGTGCCAGCAGCCCTAAGGGGCACGGGAACACTGAAGCTTCCTTT. Translating it yields CASSPKGHGNTEASF.

V gene TRBV11-2 combines with J gene TRBJ2-1; D uncertain. CDR3 size: 15 residues. Germline-derived CDR1 and CDR2 are SGHAT and FQNNGV. Deletions cut 1 base from V and 10 bases from J, with 17 bases between. The CDR3 DNA reads TGTGCCAGCAGCTTAGTTTTCTTTGGGCAGAACGAGCAGTTCTTC. Protein: CASSLVFFGQNEQFF.

Only one count was recorded for this clonotype. The chain links TRBV6-7 to TRBJ2-1; a possible D gene is TRBD2 (7 bases). TRBV6-7 carries the ORF label, with uncertain function. The V end lost 2 bases, the J end lost 1 base, and 27 bases lay between the germline ends. The CDR3 runs to 21 residues. DNA of the CDR3: TGTGCCAGCAGTTACCCAAAGGGAGGGACACTCACTAAACGATCCTACAATGAGCAGTTCTTC. It specifies CASSYPKGGTLTKRSYNEQFF.

There are a few counts of this clonotype. V is TRBV5-1 and J is TRBJ2-5; 7 positions match TRBD2. The J segment lost 3 bases and the V segment lost 5 bases, leaving 7 bases of the junction unmatched. Germline CDR1 SGHRS, CDR2 YFSETQ. This CDR3 has 14 residues. CDR3 protein: CASSYSGVEETQYF. CDR3 nucleotide sequence: TGCGCCAGCAGTTACAGCGGGGTCGAAGAGACCCAGTACTTC.

This clonotype occurred a few times. The chain combines TRBV7-2 with TRBJ2-1, with 9 bases identical to TRBD2. The DNA end is more similar to TRBJ2-7, so the J call may be wrong. Germline V lookup: CDR1 SGHTA, CDR2 FQGNSA. CDR3 length equals 19 residues. In DNA form, the CDR3 reads TGTGCCAGCAGCCCTCTGGGCGGGAGGGCCCAAAGTTCCTACAATGAGCAGTACTTC. This codes for CASSPLGGRAQSSYNEQYF.

In this sample, this clonotype turned up a few times. The chain combines TRBV6-6 with TRBJ1-2; D remains unclear. The V gene lost 6 bases and the J gene lost 1 base, with 12 bases spanning the gap. The CDR3 runs 14 residues. The germline V gene encodes CDR1 MNHNY and CDR2 SVGAGI (reference sequence). CDR3 amino acids: CASRPDIFNYGYTF. CDR3 sequence (DNA): TGTGCCAGCAGACCCGACATTTTTAACTATGGCTACACCTTC.

This clonotype has a handful of counts. The DNA for the CDR3 is TGTGCCAGCAGCTTTACCTTCCAAGAGACCCAGTACTTC. It yields the protein CASSFTFQETQYF. The chain joins TRBV7-2 to TRBJ2-5; D not resolved. Germline values: CDR1 SGHTA, CDR2 FQGNSA. The CDR3 runs to 13 residues. Trimming removed 3 bases at V and 1 base at J, with 6 bases between.

In DNA, the CDR3 is TGTGCCAGCAGGTCCTACGGGACTGACTCCTACAATGAGCAGTTCTTC. Amino acids: CASRSYGTDSYNEQFF. V usage is TRBV27 and J usage is TRBJ2-1; D might be TRBD2 (6 bases). CDR1 MNHEY and CDR2 SMNVEV come from the germline V gene (reference sequence). The CDR3 sequence is 16 residues long. V lost 6 bases and J 0 bases, leaving 15 bases between the germline ends.

The chain has TRBV6-1 and TRBJ2-3; D might be TRBD2 (6 bases). V lost 2 bases to trimming and J lost 5 bases, with 20 bases between them. The CDR3 has 17 amino acids. Germline V gene sequence: CDR1 MNHNS, CDR2 SASEGT. CDR3 in amino acids: CASSEWRATSLGDTQYF. CDR3 sequence (DNA): TGTGCCAGCAGTGAATGGAGGGCGACCTCACTGGGAGATACGCAGTATTTT.